The T cell receptor (beta chain) under discussion was sequenced for a study of blood T cell repertoires in COVID-19. For the study at large: Acute and convalescent COVID-19 specimens originated in the United States, Italy and Spain. The cDNA or gDNA used as material had been derived from T cells, B-cell-depleted T cells, or PBMCs.

Germline assignment: CDR1 LNHDA and CDR2 SQIVND (reference sequence). Unmatched junction bases numbered 12, after V lost 6 bases and J lost 6 bases. CDR3 length: 15 amino acids. In the original analysis: Cell counts per sample came from amplifying reference gene primers. The method was immunoSEQ multiplex PCR; TCRdb's version includes in-frame clones alone and lacks a portion of them. V and J calls and clone size are those listed in that table; D and trimming were worked out from the DNA. The profile shows fewer than 250,000 clones, around 87% of them singletons. The V and J genes are TRBV19 and TRBJ2-3; 7 bases fit TRBD1. Sequenced sample: peripheral blood. The clonotype comes from a man between 60 and 75 years old with acute or convalescent COVID-19. CDR3 DNA sequence: TGTGCCAGTAGCGACCGACAGGGTGATGTCGATACGCAGTATTTT. It specifies CASSDRQGDVDTQYF.